This T cell receptor beta chain was captured in a study of cytomegalovirus exposure and HLA in healthy donors. Overall study results and limits: Within the data, a cluster of highly shared sequence variants was likely a sequencing artifact. Rates of TCR association differed by HLA locus in a later analysis, with DRB1 highest and HLA-C lowest. In most subjects, TCR beta sequences reportedly gave accurate predictions of HLA-A and HLA-B alleles. In a later analysis, an Asian-associated ancestry cluster reportedly showed fewer N-insertions than the roughly 730-donor mean.

PCR involved 60 Vbeta and 13 Jbeta primers. TCRdb's table, derived via immunoSEQ multiplex PCR, lists solely in-frame clones and lacks some. The sample consists of approximately 130,000 clones, 79% of them appearing once. A note on this clone: Its antigen remains unknown.

Germline CDR1 reads SEHNR; CDR2 reads FQNEAQ (reference sequence). Trimming took off 6 bases at V and 5 bases at J, with 17 bases between the two ends. This CDR3 has 14 residues. This receptor was obtained from a male donor in good health and CMV-seronegative. V gene TRBV7-9 combines with J gene TRBJ2-7; a weak D match, TRBD2 (6 bases). What was sequenced was PBMCs. CDR3 amino acids: CASRRRGSEDEQYF. CDR3 bases: TGTGCCAGCAGACGTCGGGGGAGTGAGGACGAGCAGTACTTC.